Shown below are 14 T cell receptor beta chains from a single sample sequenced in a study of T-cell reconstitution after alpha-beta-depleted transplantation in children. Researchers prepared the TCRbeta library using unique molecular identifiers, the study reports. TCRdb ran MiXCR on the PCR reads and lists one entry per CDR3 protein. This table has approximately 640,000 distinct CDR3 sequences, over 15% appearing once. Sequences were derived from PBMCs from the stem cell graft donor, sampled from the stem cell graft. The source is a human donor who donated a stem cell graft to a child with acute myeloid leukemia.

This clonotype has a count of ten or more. This chain's CDR3 is CSAEDRLTGELFF. In nucleotides, the CDR3 is TGCAGTGCGGAGGACAGGTTGACCGGGGAGCTGTTTTTT. This chain connects TRBV20-1 to TRBJ2-2; 7 positions match TRBD1. CDR3 length: 13 residues. Germline CDR1 reads DFQATT; CDR2 reads SNEGSKA (reference sequence). J gave up 5 bases and V 6 bases, and 6 bases lay outside the gene matches.

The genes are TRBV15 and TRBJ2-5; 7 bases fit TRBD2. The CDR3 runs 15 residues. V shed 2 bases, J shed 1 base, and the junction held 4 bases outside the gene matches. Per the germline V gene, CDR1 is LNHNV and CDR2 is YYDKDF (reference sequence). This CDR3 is CATSRSSGLQETQYF. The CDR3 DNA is TGTGCCACCAGCAGATCTAGCGGCCTCCAAGAGACCCAGTACTTC.

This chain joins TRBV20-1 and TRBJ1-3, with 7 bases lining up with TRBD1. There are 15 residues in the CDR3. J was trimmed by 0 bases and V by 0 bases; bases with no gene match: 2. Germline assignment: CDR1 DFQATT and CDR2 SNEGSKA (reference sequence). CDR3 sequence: CSARDGDSSGNTIYF. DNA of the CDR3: TGCAGTGCTAGAGATGGGGACAGCTCTGGAAACACCATATATTTT.

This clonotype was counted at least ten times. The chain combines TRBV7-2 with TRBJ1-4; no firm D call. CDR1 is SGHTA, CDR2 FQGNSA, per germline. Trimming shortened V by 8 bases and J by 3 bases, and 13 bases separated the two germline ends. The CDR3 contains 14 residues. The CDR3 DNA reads TGTGCCAGCGTCGGAGGCCTCGCTAATGAAAAACTGTTTTTT. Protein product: CASVGGLANEKLFF.

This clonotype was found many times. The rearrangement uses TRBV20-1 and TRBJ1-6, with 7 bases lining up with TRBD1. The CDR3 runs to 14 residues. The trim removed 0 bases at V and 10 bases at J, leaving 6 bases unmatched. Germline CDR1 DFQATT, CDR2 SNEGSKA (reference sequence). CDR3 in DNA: TGCAGTGCTAGAGATAACAGGGGTCCGTCACCCCTCCACTTT. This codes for CSARDNRGPSPLHF.

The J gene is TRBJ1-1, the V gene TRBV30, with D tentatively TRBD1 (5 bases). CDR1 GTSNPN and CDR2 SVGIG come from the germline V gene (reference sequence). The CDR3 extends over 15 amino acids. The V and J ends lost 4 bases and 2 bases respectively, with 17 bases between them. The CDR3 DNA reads TGTGCCTGGACCGGGCCCTATGGGGGAAACACTGAAGCTTTCTTT. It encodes CAWTGPYGGNTEAFF.

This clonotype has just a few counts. CDR3 amino acids: CSATPLNRPFHEQYF. CDR3 coding DNA: TGCAGTGCTACCCCCCTGAACAGGCCTTTCCACGAGCAGTACTTC. The rearrangement links TRBV20-1 to TRBJ2-7; a weak D match, TRBD1 (5 bases). V lost 4 bases and J lost 5, with 21 bases in between. The CDR3 sequence is 15 residues long. The V gene's germline CDR1 is DFQATT and CDR2 SNEGSKA (reference sequence).

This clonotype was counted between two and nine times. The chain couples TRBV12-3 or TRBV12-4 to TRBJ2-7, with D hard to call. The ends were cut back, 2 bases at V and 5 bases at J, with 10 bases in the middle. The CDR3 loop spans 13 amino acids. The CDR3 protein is CASSLRSSHEQYF. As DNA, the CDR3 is TGTGCCAGCAGTTTAAGGTCCTCTCACGAGCAGTACTTC.

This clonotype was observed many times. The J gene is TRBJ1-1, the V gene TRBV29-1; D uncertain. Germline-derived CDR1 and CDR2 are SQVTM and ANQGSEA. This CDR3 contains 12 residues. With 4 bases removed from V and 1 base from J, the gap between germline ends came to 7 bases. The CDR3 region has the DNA TGCAGCGTTGGGCAGACGAACACTGAAGCTTTCTTT. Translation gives CSVGQTNTEAFF.

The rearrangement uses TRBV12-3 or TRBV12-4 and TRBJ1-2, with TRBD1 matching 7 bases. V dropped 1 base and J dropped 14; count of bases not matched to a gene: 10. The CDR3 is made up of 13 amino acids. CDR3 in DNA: TGTGCCAGCAGTTTAGGGCTACAGGGGCCCAAGACCTTC. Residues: CASSLGLQGPKTF.

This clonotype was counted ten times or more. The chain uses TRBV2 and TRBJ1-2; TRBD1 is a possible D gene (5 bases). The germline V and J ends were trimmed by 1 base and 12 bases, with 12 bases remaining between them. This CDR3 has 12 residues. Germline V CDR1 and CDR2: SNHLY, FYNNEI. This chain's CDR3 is CASSEVRRDHTF. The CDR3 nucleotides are TGTGCCAGCAGTGAAGTGCGGAGGGACCACACCTTC. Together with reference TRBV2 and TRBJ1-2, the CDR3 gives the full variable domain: EPEVTQTPSHQVTQMGQEVILRCVPISNHLYFYWYRQILGQKVEFLVSFYNNEISEKSEIFDDQFSVERPDGSNFTLKIRSTKLEDSAMYFCASSEVRRDHTFGSGTRLTVV.

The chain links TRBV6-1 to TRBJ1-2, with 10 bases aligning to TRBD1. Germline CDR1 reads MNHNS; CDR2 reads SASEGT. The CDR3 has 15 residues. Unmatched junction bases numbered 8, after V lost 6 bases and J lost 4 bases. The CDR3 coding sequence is TGTGCCAGCAGCGAACTGACAGGGGGCGTCTATGGCTACACCTTC. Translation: CASSELTGGVYGYTF.

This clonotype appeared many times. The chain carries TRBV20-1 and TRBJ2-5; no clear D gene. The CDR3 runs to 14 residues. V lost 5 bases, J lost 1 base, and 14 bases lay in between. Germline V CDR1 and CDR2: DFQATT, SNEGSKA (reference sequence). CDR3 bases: TGCAGTGCTTTGTCGCGCCCGCCCCAAGAGACCCAGTACTTC. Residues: CSALSRPPQETQYF.

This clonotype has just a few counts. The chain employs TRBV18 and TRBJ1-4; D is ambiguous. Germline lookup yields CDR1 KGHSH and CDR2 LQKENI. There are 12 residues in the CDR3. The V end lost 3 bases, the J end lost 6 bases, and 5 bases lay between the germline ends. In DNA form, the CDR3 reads TGTGCCAGCTCACCGGCAGATGAAAAACTGTTTTTT. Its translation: CASSPADEKLFF.